A single sample gave rise to the 29 T cell receptor beta chains below, sequenced in a study of cytomegalovirus exposure and HLA in healthy donors. Vbeta (60) and Jbeta (13) primers were used in the PCR. Produced via immunoSEQ multiplex PCR; TCRdb's table is partial and in-frame only. The sample yields around 130,000 clones, just under 80% seen once. Sequencing was done on a sample of PBMCs. The receptors derive from a woman aged 40 to 49 in good health and CMV-seronegative.

Only one count was recorded for this clone. The chain combines TRBV6-5 with TRBJ2-2; TRBD1 agrees at 9 bases. V lost 5 bases, J lost 4 bases, and 5 bases stayed unmatched. CDR1 and CDR2 (germline): MNHEY, SVGAGI. The CDR3 runs to 15 residues. CDR3 region: CASSQQGAVTGELFF. The CDR3 nucleotides are TGTGCCAGCAGTCAACAGGGGGCGGTCACCGGGGAGCTGTTTTTT.

The V and J genes are TRBV2 and TRBJ2-3, with 10 bases identical to TRBD2. J lost 3 bases, V lost 3 bases, and 6 bases had no gene match. The CDR3 extends over 16 amino acids. Germline CDR1 is SNHLY and CDR2 is FYNNEI. The CDR3 sequence: CASSDRAGGPTDTQYF. The DNA for the CDR3 is TGTGCCAGCAGTGACAGAGCGGGGGGGCCAACAGATACGCAGTATTTT.

Comments on this clone: The same CDR3 also results from other DNA sequences found in this sample. The chain carries TRBV7-2 and TRBJ1-4; D may be TRBD1 (5 bases). Germline V gene sequence: CDR1 SGHTA, CDR2 FQGNSA. V was pared by 6 bases and J by 8 bases, with 13 bases between. The CDR3 is 13 residues long. The CDR3 reads CASSLVGGEKLFF. The CDR3 nucleotides read TGTGCCAGCAGTCTTGTCGGGGGGGAAAAACTGTTTTTT.

The chain uses TRBV7-3 and TRBJ2-7; maybe TRBD2 (6 bases). The germline CDR1 and CDR2 sequences are SGHTA and FQGTGA. Trimming took off 5 bases at V and 2 bases at J, with 13 bases between the two ends. CDR3 length: 14 amino acids. DNA of the CDR3: TGTGCCAGCAGCCAGCTCGGGACTCCCTACGAGCAGTACTTC. It codes for CASSQLGTPYEQYF. Variable domain in full (rest from reference TRBV7-3 and TRBJ2-7): GAGVSQTPSNKVTEKGKYVELRCDPISGHTALYWYRQSLGQGPEFLIYFQGTGAADDSGLPNDRFFAVRPEGSVSTLKIQRTERGDSAVYLCASSQLGTPYEQYFGPGTRLTVT.

J is TRBJ2-3 and V is TRBV5-4; TRBD2 matches 14 bases. The CDR3 runs 17 residues. The V gene end was trimmed by 3 bases and the J gene end by 6 bases; junction bases not matched to a gene: 9. From germline, CDR1 is SGHNT and CDR2 YYREEE (reference sequence). CDR3 residues: CASSSGLAGDGRDTQYF. In DNA form, the CDR3 reads TGTGCCAGCAGCTCGGGACTAGCGGGGGACGGCCGGGATACGCAGTATTTT.

The rearrangement links TRBV14 to TRBJ2-3, with TRBD2 as a possible D gene (5 bases). This CDR3 spans 13 amino acids. Trimming took 7 bases from V and 4 from J, leaving 12 bases between them. The germline gives CDR1 SGHDN, CDR2 FVKESK. The CDR3 coding sequence is TGTGCCAGCACCTTCGGGATTGCAGATACGCAGTATTTT. This codes for CASTFGIADTQYF.

The chain recombines TRBV30 with TRBJ2-3; TRBD2 agrees at 9 bases. This CDR3 is built from 13 residues. Germline V gene data show CDR1 as GTSNPN and CDR2 as SVGIG (reference sequence). Losses at the gene ends were 7 bases for V and 2 bases for J; bases not matched to a gene: 4. CDR3 sequence reads: CASLAGHTDTQYF. CDR3 nucleotides: TGTGCCTCTCTAGCGGGACACACAGATACGCAGTATTTT.

In DNA form, the CDR3 reads TGTGCCAGCAGCAAGGGACAGGGGGCAAGTGGAAACACCATATATTTT. Translation gives CASSKGQGASGNTIYF. V and J are TRBV7-9 and TRBJ1-3; 12 nucleotides align to TRBD1. V shed 5 bases, J shed 3 bases, and the junction held 5 bases outside the gene matches. The germline gives CDR1 SEHNR, CDR2 FQNEAQ (reference sequence). The CDR3 has 16 residues.

The rearrangement joins TRBV13 to TRBJ2-1; maybe TRBD2 (6 bases). With 2 bases removed from V and 0 bases from J, the gap between germline ends came to 20 bases. Germline V CDR1 and CDR2: PRHDT, FYEKMQ (reference sequence). The CDR3 totals 19 residues. CDR3 nucleotide sequence: TGTGCCAGCAGCTTATTGGACCCGCGGGACGTAAGCTCCTACAATGAGCAGTTCTTC. Its protein product is CASSLLDPRDVSSYNEQFF.

V usage is TRBV27 and J usage is TRBJ1-2, with D possibly being TRBD1 (5 bases). The CDR3 runs 13 residues. Per germline, CDR1 MNHEY and CDR2 SMNVEV (reference sequence). V was cut by 2 bases and J by 5 bases, with 9 bases left in between. The CDR3 DNA is TGTGCCAGCAGTTTAAGGGCAGGGTATGGCTACACCTTC. It codes for CASSLRAGYGYTF.

This clone appeared once. The rearrangement uses TRBV29-1 and TRBJ1-2; 7 positions match TRBD1. CDR3 length: 10 amino acids. Germline lookup yields CDR1 SQVTM and CDR2 ANQGSEA. This chain's CDR3 is CSTGDYGYTF. CDR3 in DNA: TGCAGTACAGGGGACTATGGCTACACCTTC. The entire variable domain, with the rest obtained from reference TRBV29-1 and TRBJ1-2, is as follows: SAVISQKPSRDICQRGTSLTIQCQVDSQVTMMFWYRQQPGQSLTLIATANQGSEATYESGFVIDKFPISRPNLTFSTLTVSNMSPEDSSIYLCSTGDYGYTFGSGTRLTVV.

The chain uses TRBV6-1 and TRBJ2-1; maybe TRBD2 (5 bases). Germline V gives CDR1 MNHNS, CDR2 SASEGT. Trimming removed 4 bases at V and 1 base at J, with 11 bases between. The CDR3 loop spans 15 amino acids. Here the CDR3 DNA reads TGTGCCAGCAGTGTATTAGGAGGTTCCTACAATGAGCAGTTCTTC. This encodes CASSVLGGSYNEQFF.

The chain has TRBV19 and TRBJ2-2, with 8 nucleotides matching TRBD2. The trim removed 6 bases at V and 7 bases at J, leaving 10 bases unmatched. This CDR3 comprises 15 residues. Germline-derived CDR1 and CDR2 are LNHDA and SQIVND (reference sequence). The CDR3 sequence: CASRSSPGGIGELFF. The CDR3 DNA sequence: TGTGCCAGTAGATCCTCCCCGGGGGGGATCGGGGAGCTGTTTTTT. Based on the CDR3 plus reference TRBV19 and TRBJ2-2, the full variable domain is DGGITQSPKYLFRKEGQNVTLSCEQNLNHDAMYWYRQDPGQGLRLIYYSQIVNDFQKGDIAEGYSVSREKKESFPLTVTSAQKNPTAFYLCASRSSPGGIGELFFGEGSRLTVL.

The chain links TRBV2 to TRBJ2-3; 12 bases line up with TRBD2. With 5 bases clipped from V and 3 bases from J, the junction kept 18 bases outside the gene matches. Germline values: CDR1 SNHLY, CDR2 FYNNEI. The CDR3 is made up of 20 amino acids. CDR3 residues: CASSKEVLGLAGRGTDTQYF. The DNA of the CDR3 is TGTGCCAGCAGTAAAGAGGTCCTGGGACTAGCGGGCCGAGGGACAGATACGCAGTATTTT.

The chain recombines TRBV2 with TRBJ2-5; a possible D gene is TRBD1 (7 bases). Trimming shortened V by 6 bases and J by 5 bases, and 16 bases separated the two germline ends. CDR3 length: 14 amino acids. Germline-derived CDR1 and CDR2 are SNHLY and FYNNEI. As DNA, the CDR3 is TGTGCCAGCAGGGCCGGGGCAGGGGGGGAGACCCAGTACTTC. Translated: CASRAGAGGETQYF.

This rearrangement joins TRBV9 to TRBJ2-2; D gene unclear. This CDR3 spans 13 amino acids. Trimming left V 0 bases short and J 6 bases short, with 6 bases between. The germline V gene encodes CDR1 SGDLS and CDR2 YYNGEE. CDR3 nucleotide sequence: TGTGCCAGCAGCGTAGTTCCGGCCGGGGAGCTGTTTTTT. It specifies CASSVVPAGELFF.

The chain joins TRBV18 to TRBJ2-2; 13 bases are a match to TRBD2. Trimming took 2 bases from V and 3 from J; bases not matched to a gene: 0. Germline loops: CDR1 KGHSH, CDR2 LQKENI. The CDR3 has 16 residues. CDR3 region: CASSPGLAGDTGELFF. The DNA for the CDR3 is TGTGCCAGCTCACCAGGACTAGCGGGAGACACCGGGGAGCTGTTTTTT.

The rearrangement uses TRBV6-5 and TRBJ2-5; D is possibly TRBD1 (6 bases). CDR3 length: 15 residues. Trimming left V 2 bases short and J 2 bases short, with 12 bases between. CDR1 and CDR2 from the germline V gene are MNHEY and SVGAGI. The CDR3 bases are TGTGCCAGCAGTTACGAGGGGGATGGGCAAGAGACCCAGTACTTC. This gives the protein CASSYEGDGQETQYF.

This clone showed up just once. The rearrangement links TRBV28 to TRBJ1-1; TRBD1 agrees at 8 bases. Per germline, CDR1 MDHEN and CDR2 SYDVKM. V lost 6 bases to trimming and J lost 4 bases; unmatched junction nucleotides: 7. This CDR3 spans 14 amino acids. The DNA of the CDR3 is TGTGCCAGCAGGGAGACAGGGGTGGGCACTGAAGCTTTCTTT. Its protein product is CASRETGVGTEAFF.

This chain uses TRBV7-8 with TRBJ2-5; 8 bases match TRBD1. The DNA end favors TRBJ2-7, so the J call may be wrong. This CDR3 region has 19 residues. Per germline, CDR1 SGHVS and CDR2 FQNEAQ. The CDR3 here is CASSPARSDRERWTYEQYF. The DNA of the CDR3 is TGTGCCAGCAGCCCTGCACGCTCGGACAGGGAGAGGTGGACCTACGAGCAGTACTTC.

DNA for the CDR3: TGTGCCAGCAGCGTATCAAGGGCAGGGACAGATACGCAGTATTTT. Translating it yields CASSVSRAGTDTQYF. The chain has TRBV9 and TRBJ2-3; TRBD1 is a possible D gene (5 bases). The CDR3 has 15 amino acids. V was cut by 1 base and J by 3 bases, with 12 bases left in between. Per the germline V gene, CDR1 is SGDLS and CDR2 is YYNGEE.

The CDR3 nucleotides read TGTGCCAGCAGTGCCACAGGGGGTACCTTTAACTATGGCTACACCTTC. Its protein is CASSATGGTFNYGYTF. The chain uses TRBV2 and TRBJ1-2; 8 bases align to TRBD1. The germline gives CDR1 SNHLY, CDR2 FYNNEI. V gave up 4 bases and J gave up 1 base; unmatched junction bases: 8. This CDR3 contains 16 residues.

This chain links TRBV19 with TRBJ1-5; tentatively, D is TRBD1 (6 bases). Trimming removed 5 bases from V and 5 bases from J, with 19 bases in between. The CDR3 runs to 16 residues. Germline loops: CDR1 LNHDA, CDR2 SQIVND (reference sequence). The CDR3 sequence: CASSYPTVRGDQPQHF. As DNA, the CDR3 is TGTGCCAGTAGTTATCCCACCGTCAGGGGCGATCAGCCCCAGCATTTT.

The rearrangement links TRBV7-2 to TRBJ2-1, with 8 positions matching TRBD2. Germline lookup yields CDR1 SGHTA and CDR2 FQGNSA. Trimming removed 1 base from V and 3 bases from J; junction bases left unmatched: 5. The CDR3 spans 16 residues. This CDR3 reads CASSLEGSGNYNEQFF. CDR3 nucleotide sequence: TGTGCCAGCAGCTTAGAGGGTAGCGGGAACTACAATGAGCAGTTCTTC.

This clone was picked up one time. V usage is TRBV29-1 and J usage is TRBJ2-1; D might be TRBD2 (6 bases). CDR1 and CDR2 from the germline V gene are SQVTM and ANQGSEA. The CDR3 has 11 amino acids. The ends were cut back, 4 bases at V and 9 bases at J, with 10 bases in the middle. The CDR3 spells CSVVGGPEQFF. For the CDR3, the DNA is TGCAGCGTTGTCGGAGGGCCTGAGCAGTTCTTC.

The chain is built from TRBV2 and TRBJ2-5, with 7 bases lining up with TRBD1. Losses at the gene ends were 4 bases for V and 8 bases for J; bases not matched to a gene: 4. The CDR3 totals 12 residues. CDR1 and CDR2 from the germline V gene are SNHLY and FYNNEI. CDR3 residues: CASSGQGITQYF. CDR3 nucleotides: TGTGCCAGCAGTGGACAGGGAATTACCCAGTACTTC.

This rearrangement joins TRBV28 to TRBJ2-7; TRBD2 agrees at 13 bases. The CDR3 is made up of 15 amino acids. V lost 5 bases and J lost 3; bases outside the gene matches: 4. Per germline, CDR1 MDHEN and CDR2 SYDVKM. As DNA, the CDR3 is TGTGCCAGCAGTCGGACTAGCGGGAGTGGCTACGAGCAGTACTTC. Protein: CASSRTSGSGYEQYF.

The V gene is TRBV7-3, the J gene TRBJ2-1; TRBD2 aligns across 10 bases. The CDR3 contains 15 residues. Germline assignment: CDR1 SGHTA and CDR2 FQGTGA. V was clipped by 3 bases and J by 4 bases; unmatched bases: 3. CDR3 sequence (DNA): TGTGCCAGCAGCTTGGGACTAGCGTATTACAATGAGCAGTTCTTC. Translation gives CASSLGLAYYNEQFF.

The chain uses TRBV28 and TRBJ2-7, with 9 bases lining up with TRBD2. Germline V gene lookup returns CDR1 MDHEN and CDR2 SYDVKM. The CDR3 totals 15 residues. Trimming at V came to 2 bases and at J to 2 bases, leaving 4 bases not matched to a gene. The CDR3 here is CASSLPAGGPYEQYF. For the CDR3, the DNA is TGTGCCAGCAGTTTACCAGCGGGGGGACCCTACGAGCAGTACTTC.